These 29 T cell receptor beta chains came from one sample sequenced in a study of Ad26.COV2.S vaccination and SARS-CoV-2 variants. Assay: immunoSEQ multiplex PCR; the TCRdb copy retains only in-frame clones and omits some. The sample includes just over 350,000 clones, just over 90% of them seen just once. The sequenced sample was peripheral blood, obtained after recovery from COVID-19. The receptors shown here come from a human donor who had recovered from COVID-19.

This clone was observed once. The J gene is TRBJ1-2, the V gene TRBV6-5, with a weak D call TRBD1 (5 bases). There are 13 residues in the CDR3. The germline CDR1 and CDR2 sequences are MNHEY and SVGAGI. Between the trimmed V and J ends, which lost 10 bases and 0 bases, there was a span of 12 bases. CDR3 protein: CATFGATNYGYTF. The CDR3 coding sequence is TGTGCCACCTTTGGGGCTACTAACTATGGCTACACCTTC.

The chain employs TRBV11-2 and TRBJ1-1; 7 bases match TRBD1. This CDR3 comprises 16 residues. The germline V gene encodes CDR1 SGHAT and CDR2 FQNNGV. Trimming removed 6 bases from V and 0 bases from J; junction bases left unmatched: 10. CDR3 sequence: CASRSQTGRVNTEAFF. CDR3 nucleotides: TGTGCCAGCAGATCACAGACAGGGAGGGTGAACACTGAAGCTTTCTTT.

The J gene is TRBJ2-4, the V gene TRBV7-9, with D perhaps matching TRBD1 (7 bases). Looked up from germline, CDR1 is SEHNR and CDR2 is FQNEAQ (reference sequence). Between the trimmed V and J ends, which lost 4 bases and 7 bases, there was a span of 11 bases. CDR3 length: 13 amino acids. The chain's CDR3 is CASSSAGQNIQYF. For the CDR3, the DNA is TGTGCCAGCAGCTCGGCGGGACAGAACATTCAGTACTTC.

V gene TRBV4-3 combines with J gene TRBJ2-5, with a weak D call TRBD1 (5 bases). CDR3 length: 16 residues. Germline-derived CDR1 and CDR2 are LGHNA and YSLEER. V lost 0 bases and J 2 bases, leaving 13 bases between the germline ends. CDR3 protein: CASSQDLGKGQETQYF. CDR3 DNA: TGCGCCAGCAGCCAAGATTTAGGGAAGGGGCAAGAGACCCAGTACTTC.

This clone is a singleton in its sample. V gene TRBV6-5 combines with J gene TRBJ1-3, with a possible D match to TRBD1 (5 bases). V gave up 6 bases and J gave up 0 bases, with 12 bases separating them. This CDR3 region has 15 residues. Germline V gene lookup returns CDR1 MNHEY and CDR2 SVGAGI. The CDR3 loop reads CASSNQGSSGNTIYF. The CDR3 nucleotides are TGTGCCAGCAGCAACCAGGGTTCCTCTGGAAACACCATATATTTT.

The chain uses TRBV5-6 and TRBJ1-3, with D maybe TRBD1 (6 bases). The germline CDR1 and CDR2 sequences are SGHDT and YYEEEE. Trimming removed 2 bases at V and 2 bases at J, with 8 bases between. This CDR3 contains 14 residues. CDR3 coding DNA: TGTGCCAGCAGCTTAGGGGGGACTGGAAACACCATATATTTT. This translates into CASSLGGTGNTIYF.

In this sample, this clone turned up once. The chain has TRBV11-2 and TRBJ2-1; D not certain. The CDR3 spans 11 residues. Germline-derived CDR1 and CDR2 are SGHAT and FQNNGV. The V gene lost 3 bases and the J gene lost 7 bases, with 4 bases spanning the gap. The CDR3: CASSFTNEQFF. The CDR3 nucleotides read TGTGCCAGCAGCTTCACAAATGAGCAGTTCTTC.

The chain combines TRBV3-1 (or the pseudogene TRBV3-2) with TRBJ2-1, with TRBD1 matching over 12 bases. Germline lookup yields CDR1 LGHDT and CDR2 YNNKEL (reference sequence). The J segment lost 8 bases and the V segment lost 4 bases, leaving 6 bases of the junction unmatched. There are 15 residues in the CDR3. CDR3 nucleotide sequence: TGTGCCAGCAGCCTCCAGGGGACAGGGGGCGATGAGCAGTTCTTC. Encoded protein: CASSLQGTGGDEQFF.

The V call is TRBV12-5, the J call TRBJ2-7; perhaps TRBD2 as D (5 bases). Deletions cut 2 bases from V and 5 bases from J, with 16 bases between. CDR1 is LGHNT, CDR2 FRNRAP, per germline. The CDR3 has 15 amino acids. CDR3 sequence reads: CASGLPYPRGDEQYF. The DNA for the CDR3 is TGTGCTAGTGGTTTGCCCTACCCTCGGGGAGACGAGCAGTACTTC.

The CDR3 coding sequence is TGCGCCAGCAGCCCAGGGACTCCATCCTACGAGCAGTACTTC. This gives the protein CASSPGTPSYEQYF. The rearrangement links TRBV5-1 to TRBJ2-7; D is perhaps TRBD2 (6 bases). The CDR3 is made up of 14 amino acids. V dropped 4 bases and J dropped 1 base, with 12 bases sitting between them. Germline values: CDR1 SGHRS, CDR2 YFSETQ. The full variable domain, its missing parts supplied by reference TRBV5-1 and TRBJ2-7, is KAGVTQTPRYLIKTRGQQVTLSCSPISGHRSVSWYQQTPGQGLQFLFEYFSETQRNKGNFPGRFSGRQFSNSRSEMNVSTLELGDSALYLCASSPGTPSYEQYFGPGTRLTVT.

V usage is TRBV4-3 and J usage is TRBJ1-2; unclear D gene. V lost 0 bases to trimming and J lost 2 bases, with 4 bases between them. CDR3 length: 13 residues. Germline V CDR1 and CDR2: LGHNA, YSLEER. The CDR3 here is CASSQDKNYGYTF. The CDR3 DNA follows: TGCGCCAGCAGCCAAGACAAAAACTATGGCTACACCTTC.

The rearrangement links TRBV6-5 to TRBJ2-7, with TRBD1 identical over 7 bases. Germline V gene data show CDR1 as MNHEY and CDR2 as SVGAGI. The CDR3 is made up of 15 amino acids. The junction had 14 bases not matched to a gene; V was cut back by 8 bases and J by 4 bases. Here the CDR3 DNA reads TGTGCCAGCCGATTGAACAGGGGATTCCCGTACGAGCAGTACTTC. Translation gives CASRLNRGFPYEQYF.

This clone was detected only once. The genes are TRBV12-3 or TRBV12-4 and TRBJ2-3, with D perhaps given as TRBD1 or TRBD2 (5 bases each). The CDR3 runs 12 residues. V lost 3 bases, J lost 14 bases, and 15 bases lay in between. Here the CDR3 reads CASSLALRGGYF. The CDR3 DNA follows: TGTGCCAGCAGTTTGGCCCTGAGGGGCGGGTATTTT.

The V and J genes are TRBV4-1 and TRBJ1-1, with D perhaps TRBD1 (5 bases). The CDR3 consists of 14 residues. V was pared by 0 bases and J by 1 base, with 6 bases between. Germline V gene sequence: CDR1 MGHRA, CDR2 YSYEKL. CDR3 region: CASSQDTGNTEAFF. The CDR3, as DNA: TGCGCCAGCAGCCAAGATACAGGGAACACTGAAGCTTTCTTT.

This clone has more than one count but fewer than ten. The rearrangement joins TRBV3-1 (or the pseudogene TRBV3-2) to TRBJ2-3, with D possibly being TRBD1 (5 bases). Germline V gene sequence: CDR1 LGHDT, CDR2 YNNKEL (reference sequence). The CDR3 loop spans 15 amino acids. Trimming shortened V by 0 bases and J by 4 bases, and 11 bases separated the two germline ends. CDR3 nucleotides: TGTGCCAGCAGCCAAGATCAGGGTTACTCAGATACGCAGTATTTT. This sequence encodes CASSQDQGYSDTQYF.

The chain is built from TRBV4-1 and TRBJ1-4, with TRBD1 identical over 11 bases. The J segment lost 7 bases and the V segment lost 6 bases, leaving 7 bases of the junction unmatched. This CDR3 comprises 15 residues. Germline CDR1 reads MGHRA; CDR2 reads YSYEKL. The CDR3 DNA reads as TGCGCCAGCAGTCCCCGGGGACAGGGGGGTGAAAAACTGTTTTTT. Protein sequence: CASSPRGQGGEKLFF.

The rearrangement links TRBV16 to TRBJ1-2, with D tentatively TRBD1 (6 bases). The CDR3 loop spans 16 amino acids. Germline V gene data show CDR1 as KGHSY and CDR2 as FQNENV. V was trimmed by 2 bases and J by 0 bases, leaving 13 bases between them. The CDR3 loop is CASSQTTGLANYGYTF. CDR3 coding DNA: TGTGCCAGCAGCCAAACCACAGGGCTGGCTAACTATGGCTACACCTTC. The full variable domain, rest sourced from reference TRBV16 and TRBJ1-2, is GEEVAQTPKHLVRGEGQKAKLYCAPIKGHSYVFWYQQVLKNEFKFLISFQNENVFDETGMPKERFSAKCLPNSPCSLEIQATKLEDSAVYFCASSQTTGLANYGYTFGSGTRLTVV.

The J gene is TRBJ1-1, the V gene TRBV2; tentatively, D is TRBD1 (5 bases). CDR1 and CDR2 (germline): SNHLY, FYNNEI. Trimming stripped 2 bases from V and 3 bases from J, with 13 bases between. The CDR3 is made up of 15 amino acids. The CDR3 loop reads CASSEQTVGDTEAFF. The CDR3 DNA reads TGTGCCAGCAGTGAACAGACCGTAGGGGACACTGAAGCTTTCTTT.

This clone was counted between two and nine times. The CDR3 is CASTWTGRGEQFF. The DNA of the CDR3 is TGTGCCAGCACTTGGACAGGGAGAGGTGAGCAGTTCTTC. The J gene is TRBJ2-1, the V gene TRBV2, with 8 bases fitting TRBD1. Germline V CDR1 and CDR2: SNHLY, FYNNEI. CDR3 length equals 13 residues. The V segment lost 7 bases and the J segment 9 bases; nucleotides outside the gene matches: 8. The full variable domain, its missing parts supplied by reference TRBV2 and TRBJ2-1, is EPEVTQTPSHQVTQMGQEVILRCVPISNHLYFYWYRQILGQKVEFLVSFYNNEISEKSEIFDDQFSVERPDGSNFTLKIRSTKLEDSAMYFCASTWTGRGEQFFGPGTRLTVL.

This clone has a single count. The genes are TRBV15 and TRBJ2-7; 7 nucleotides align to TRBD1. CDR1 and CDR2 (germline): LNHNV, YYDKDF (reference sequence). J gave up 4 bases and V 3 bases, and 9 bases lay outside the gene matches. The CDR3 has 15 amino acids. CDR3 amino acids: CATSRTRQGTYEQYF. In DNA form, the CDR3 reads TGTGCCACCAGCAGGACTCGACAGGGTACTTACGAGCAGTACTTC.

The J gene is TRBJ1-3, the V gene TRBV7-6, with 8 bases aligning to TRBD1. This CDR3 is 16 amino acids long. V shed 1 base, J shed 0 bases, and the junction held 2 bases outside the gene matches. Germline V gene sequence: CDR1 SGHVS, CDR2 FNYEAQ. CDR3 loop: CASSLGQGSSGNTIYF. The CDR3 DNA reads as TGTGCCAGCAGCTTAGGACAGGGGAGCTCTGGAAACACCATATATTTT.

This clone was seen only once. V is TRBV6-5 and J is TRBJ1-2, with TRBD1 identical over 10 bases. The CDR3 loop spans 15 amino acids. Germline V gives CDR1 MNHEY, CDR2 SVGAGI. J gave up 6 bases and V 7 bases, and 11 bases lay outside the gene matches. The CDR3 DNA is TGTGCCAGCAATACCGGACAGGGGGGTCTCAATGGCTACACCTTC. The encoded protein is CASNTGQGGLNGYTF.

The chain employs TRBV6-2 or TRBV6-3 and TRBJ1-1, with a weak D call TRBD1 (6 bases). From germline, CDR1 is MNHEY and CDR2 SVGEGT. This CDR3 contains 15 residues. V gave up 5 bases and J gave up 2 bases, with 15 bases separating them. The CDR3 is CASSPYRTANTEAFF. The CDR3 coding sequence is TGTGCCAGCAGTCCGTACCGGACAGCAAACACTGAAGCTTTCTTT.

V is TRBV11-2 and J is TRBJ2-3; perhaps TRBD1 as D (6 bases). V was cut by 4 bases and J by 2 bases, with 7 bases left in between. CDR1 is SGHAT and CDR2 is FQNNGV in the germline V gene. This CDR3 contains 13 residues. CDR3 region: CASSSGATDTQYF. The CDR3, as DNA: TGTGCCAGCAGCTCAGGGGCCACAGATACGCAGTATTTT. Based on the CDR3 plus reference TRBV11-2 and TRBJ2-3, the full variable domain is EAGVAQSPRYKIIEKRQSVAFWCNPISGHATLYWYQQILGQGPKLLIQFQNNGVVDDSQLPKDRFSAERLKGVDSTLKIQPAKLEDSAVYLCASSSGATDTQYFGPGTRLTVL.

The chain links TRBV3-1 (or the pseudogene TRBV3-2) to TRBJ1-2, with a weak D call TRBD1 (6 bases). This CDR3 spans 19 amino acids. V dropped 0 bases and J dropped 2 bases, with 22 bases sitting between them. Germline-derived CDR1 and CDR2 are LGHDT and YNNKEL (reference sequence). CDR3 DNA sequence: TGTGCCAGCAGCCAAGAGAAGTGGGGGCGGGGGTCCGTGAACTATGGCTACACCTTC. It codes for CASSQEKWGRGSVNYGYTF.

This chain connects TRBV5-1 to TRBJ2-7; TRBD1 matches 7 bases. Unmatched junction bases numbered 8, after V lost 4 bases and J lost 1 base. The CDR3 loop spans 15 amino acids. Germline V gene data show CDR1 as SGHRS and CDR2 as YFSETQ. The DNA for the CDR3 is TGCGCCAGCAGCCAAAGGACAGGTGGATCCTACGAGCAGTACTTC. Translation: CASSQRTGGSYEQYF.

The J gene is TRBJ1-2, the V gene TRBV6-2 or TRBV6-3, with a possible D match to TRBD1 (6 bases). CDR3 length equals 12 residues. V was trimmed by 5 bases and J by 5 bases, leaving 9 bases between them. CDR1 MNHEY and CDR2 SVGEGT come from the germline V gene. CDR3 loop: CASSPQGYGYTF. The CDR3, as DNA: TGTGCCAGCAGTCCGCAGGGGTATGGCTACACCTTC.

This chain links TRBV15 with TRBJ1-6; D remains unclear. The CDR3 has 13 residues. V lost 0 bases and J 11 bases, leaving 8 bases between the germline ends. CDR1 and CDR2 from the germline V gene are LNHNV and YYDKDF (reference sequence). CDR3 protein: CATSRDSYPPLHF. In DNA, the CDR3 is TGTGCCACCAGCAGAGATAGCTACCCACCCCTCCACTTT.

This rearrangement joins TRBV27 to TRBJ1-2; D gene ambiguous. Trimming removed 5 bases at V and 2 bases at J, with 12 bases between. CDR1 MNHEY and CDR2 SMNVEV come from the germline V gene (reference sequence). The CDR3 length is 14 residues. The chain's CDR3 is CASSPLRENYGYTF. In DNA form, the CDR3 reads TGTGCCAGCAGTCCCCTAAGGGAGAACTATGGCTACACCTTC.